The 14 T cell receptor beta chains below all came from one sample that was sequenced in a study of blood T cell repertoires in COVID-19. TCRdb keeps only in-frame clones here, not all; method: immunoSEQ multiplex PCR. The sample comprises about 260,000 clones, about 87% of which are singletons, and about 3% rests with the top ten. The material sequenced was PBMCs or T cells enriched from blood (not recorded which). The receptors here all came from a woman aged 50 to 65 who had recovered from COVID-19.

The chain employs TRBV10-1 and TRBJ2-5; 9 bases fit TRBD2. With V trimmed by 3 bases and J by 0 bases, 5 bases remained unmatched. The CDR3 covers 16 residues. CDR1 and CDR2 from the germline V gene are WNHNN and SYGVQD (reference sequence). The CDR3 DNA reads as TGCGCCAGCAGTGAAGGTAGCGGGAGAGACCAAGAGACCCAGTACTTC. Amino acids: CASSEGSGRDQETQYF.

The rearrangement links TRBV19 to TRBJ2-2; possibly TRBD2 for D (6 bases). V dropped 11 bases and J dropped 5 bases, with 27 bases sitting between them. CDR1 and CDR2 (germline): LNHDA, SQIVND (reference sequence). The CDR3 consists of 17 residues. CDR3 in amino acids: CAGDPPSAGCRTGELFF. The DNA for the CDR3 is TGTGCCGGTGACCCCCCTAGTGCGGGATGCAGGACCGGGGAGCTGTTTTTT.

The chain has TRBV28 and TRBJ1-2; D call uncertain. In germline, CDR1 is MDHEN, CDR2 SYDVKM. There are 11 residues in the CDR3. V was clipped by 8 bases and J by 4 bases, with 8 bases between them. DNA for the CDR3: TGTGCCAGCGCGGCTATCTATGGCTACACCTTC. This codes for CASAAIYGYTF.

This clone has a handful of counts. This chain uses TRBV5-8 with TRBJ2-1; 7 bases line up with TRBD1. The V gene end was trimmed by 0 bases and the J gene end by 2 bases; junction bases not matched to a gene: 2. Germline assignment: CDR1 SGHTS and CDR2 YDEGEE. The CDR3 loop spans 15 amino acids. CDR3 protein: CASSLGQGPYNEQFF. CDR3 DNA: TGTGCCAGCAGCTTGGGACAGGGCCCCTACAATGAGCAGTTCTTC.

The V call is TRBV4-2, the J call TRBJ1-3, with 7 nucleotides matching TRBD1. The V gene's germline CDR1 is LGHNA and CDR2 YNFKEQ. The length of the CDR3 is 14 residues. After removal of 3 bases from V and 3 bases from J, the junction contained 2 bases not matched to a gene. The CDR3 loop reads CASSQTGFGNTIYF. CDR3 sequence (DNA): TGTGCCAGCAGCCAGACAGGGTTTGGAAACACCATATATTTT.

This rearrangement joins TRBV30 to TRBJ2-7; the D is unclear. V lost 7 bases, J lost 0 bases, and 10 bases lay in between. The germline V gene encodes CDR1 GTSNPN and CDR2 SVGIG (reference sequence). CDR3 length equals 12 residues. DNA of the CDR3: TGTGCCTTCGACTTTAACTCCTACGAGCAGTACTTC. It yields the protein CAFDFNSYEQYF.

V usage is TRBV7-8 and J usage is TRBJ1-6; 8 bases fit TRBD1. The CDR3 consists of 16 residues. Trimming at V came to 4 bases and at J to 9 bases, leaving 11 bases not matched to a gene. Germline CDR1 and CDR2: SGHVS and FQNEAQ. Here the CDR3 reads CASSSDRERGSSPLHF. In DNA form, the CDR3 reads TGTGCCAGCAGCTCGGACAGGGAGAGAGGAAGTTCACCCCTCCACTTT.

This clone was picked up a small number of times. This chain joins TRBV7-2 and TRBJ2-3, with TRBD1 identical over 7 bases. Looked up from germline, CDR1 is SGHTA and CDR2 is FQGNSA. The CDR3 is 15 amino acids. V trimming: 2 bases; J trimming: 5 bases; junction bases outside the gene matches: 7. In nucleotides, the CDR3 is TGTGCCAGCAGCTTATCACAGGGGATTAGAGATACGCAGTATTTT. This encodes CASSLSQGIRDTQYF.

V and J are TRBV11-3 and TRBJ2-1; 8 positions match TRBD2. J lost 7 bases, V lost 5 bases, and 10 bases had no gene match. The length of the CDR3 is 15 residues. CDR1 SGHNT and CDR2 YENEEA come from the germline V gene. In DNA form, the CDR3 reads TGTGCCAGCAGCGGAAATCTAGCGGGCTGGAATGAGCAGTTCTTC. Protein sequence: CASSGNLAGWNEQFF.

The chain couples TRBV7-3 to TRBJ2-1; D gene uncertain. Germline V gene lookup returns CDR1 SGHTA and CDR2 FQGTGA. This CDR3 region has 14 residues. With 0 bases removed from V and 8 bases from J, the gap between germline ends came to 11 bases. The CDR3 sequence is CASSLTPSSDEQFF. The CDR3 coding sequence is TGTGCCAGCAGCTTAACCCCGTCGTCCGATGAGCAGTTCTTC. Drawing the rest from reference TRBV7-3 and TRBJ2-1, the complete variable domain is GAGVSQTPSNKVTEKGKYVELRCDPISGHTALYWYRQSLGQGPEFLIYFQGTGAADDSGLPNDRFFAVRPEGSVSTLKIQRTERGDSAVYLCASSLTPSSDEQFFGPGTRLTVL.

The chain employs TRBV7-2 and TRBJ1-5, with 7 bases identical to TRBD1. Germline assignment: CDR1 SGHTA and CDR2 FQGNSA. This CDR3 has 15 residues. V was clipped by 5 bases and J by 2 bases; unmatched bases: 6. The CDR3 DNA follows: TGTGCCAGCAGCAACTACAGGGGAGGCAATCAGCCCCAGCATTTT. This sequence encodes CASSNYRGGNQPQHF. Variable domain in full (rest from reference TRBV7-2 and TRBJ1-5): GAGVSQSPSNKVTEKGKDVELRCDPISGHTALYWYRQSLGQGLEFLIYFQGNSAPDKSGLPSDRFSAERTGGSVSTLTIQRTQQEDSAVYLCASSNYRGGNQPQHFGDGTRLSIL.

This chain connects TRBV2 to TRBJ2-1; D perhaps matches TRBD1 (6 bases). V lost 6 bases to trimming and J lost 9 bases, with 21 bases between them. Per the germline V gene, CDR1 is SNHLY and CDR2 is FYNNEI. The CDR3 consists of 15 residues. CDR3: CASSQLGGYESEQFF. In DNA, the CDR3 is TGTGCCAGCAGCCAACTAGGGGGTTATGAAAGTGAGCAGTTCTTC.

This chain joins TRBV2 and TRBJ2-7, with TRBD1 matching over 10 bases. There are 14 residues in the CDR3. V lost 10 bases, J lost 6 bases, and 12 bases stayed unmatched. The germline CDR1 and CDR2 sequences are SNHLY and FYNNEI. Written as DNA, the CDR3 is TGTGCCACAATGCTCGACAGGGGGCGTCCCGAGCAGTACTTC. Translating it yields CATMLDRGRPEQYF. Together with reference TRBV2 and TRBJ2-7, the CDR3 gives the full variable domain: EPEVTQTPSHQVTQMGQEVILRCVPISNHLYFYWYRQILGQKVEFLVSFYNNEISEKSEIFDDQFSVERPDGSNFTLKIRSTKLEDSAMYFCATMLDRGRPEQYFGPGTRLTVT.

CDR3 region: CASSPEGTSTDTQYF. The CDR3 DNA follows: TGTGCCAGCAGCCCGGAGGGGACCTCCACAGATACGCAGTATTTT. The chain couples TRBV5-4 to TRBJ2-3, with D possibly matching TRBD2 (6 bases). CDR1 and CDR2 (germline): SGHNT, YYREEE (reference sequence). Trimming left V 4 bases short and J 2 bases short, with 14 bases between. The CDR3 consists of 15 residues.